The clone carrying this T cell receptor beta chain was seen only once. Its antigen is as yet unknown. Stated time point: new active TB diagnosis, blood taken before or within 7 days of starting treatment. On average around 100,000 T cells per donor were immunosequenced. This record comes from a study of T cells in tuberculosis. Study conclusions and caveats: The TCR-beta difference was not significant; alpha differences partly reflected length.

The assay was immunoSEQ multiplex PCR, and TCRdb's table has in-frame clones only and misses some. This sample yields about 34,000 clones, of which 80% to 95% are seen a single time; roughly an eighth belongs to the top ten. Germline V gene sequence: CDR1 SNHLY, CDR2 FYNNEI. This CDR3 has 14 residues. V lost 7 bases and J lost 2; bases outside the gene matches: 3. The sample was PBMCs, taken at tuberculosis diagnosis. The genes are TRBV2 and TRBJ2-7; 12 bases are shared with TRBD2. The clonotype originates from an adult with tuberculosis. The CDR3 here is CASMLAGGPYEQYF. In nucleotides, the CDR3 is TGTGCCAGCATGCTAGCGGGAGGGCCCTACGAGCAGTACTTC.